These 5 T cell receptor beta chains came from one sample sequenced in a study of blood T cell repertoires in COVID-19. TCRdb's copy holds only in-frame clones and misses some; the assay was immunoSEQ multiplex PCR. Altogether fewer than 95,000 clones are present, about nine tenths being singletons, with the ten largest covering 7.5% to 9.5%. The sequencing input was peripheral blood. These receptors were taken from a man aged 50-59 years with acute or convalescent COVID-19.

CDR3 loop: CASSADVRGDTGELFF. CDR3 DNA sequence: TGTGCCAGCTCGGCTGACGTGCGGGGAGACACCGGGGAGCTGTTTTTT. V usage is TRBV18 and J usage is TRBJ2-2; D might be TRBD2 (6 bases). CDR3 size: 16 residues. V was clipped by 6 bases and J by 3 bases, with 17 bases between them. CDR1 is KGHSH and CDR2 is LQKENI in the germline V gene.

This chain uses TRBV5-1 with TRBJ2-7; no clear D gene. Germline V CDR1 and CDR2: SGHRS, YFSETQ. Trimming took off 0 bases at V and 1 base at J, with 11 bases between the two ends. CDR3 size: 15 residues. The DNA of the CDR3 is TGCGCCAGCAGCTTGGCTGGCGGAAATTCCTACGAGCAGTACTTC. This translates into CASSLAGGNSYEQYF. The variable domain in full, with the rest retrieved from reference TRBV5-1 and TRBJ2-7, is KAGVTQTPRYLIKTRGQQVTLSCSPISGHRSVSWYQQTPGQGLQFLFEYFSETQRNKGNFPGRFSGRQFSNSRSEMNVSTLELGDSALYLCASSLAGGNSYEQYFGPGTRLTVT.

The chain couples TRBV14 to TRBJ1-5; possible D gene TRBD1, 6 bases. Germline CDR1 is SGHDN and CDR2 is FVKESK. The CDR3 extends over 15 amino acids. V lost 4 bases and J lost 5, with 15 bases in between. CDR3 DNA: TGTGCCAGCAGCCGTTGGACAGAGTTTTATCAGCCCCAGCATTTT. As protein: CASSRWTEFYQPQHF.

This sequence joins TRBV28 and TRBJ1-2, with 9 bases aligning to TRBD1. V lost 6 bases, J lost 6 bases, and 5 bases stayed unmatched. The CDR3 is made up of 13 amino acids. Per the germline V gene, CDR1 is MDHEN and CDR2 is SYDVKM. CDR3: CASRRQGEDGYTF. For the CDR3, the DNA is TGTGCCAGCAGGCGACAGGGGGAAGATGGCTACACCTTC.

The V and J genes are TRBV25-1 and TRBJ1-5; D gene uncertain. The CDR3 is made up of 12 amino acids. V gave up 4 bases and J gave up 4 bases, with 5 bases separating them. Germline CDR1 MGHDK, CDR2 SYGVNS. The CDR3 reads CASSVSNQPQHF. The CDR3 bases are TGTGCCAGCAGTGTATCTAATCAGCCCCAGCATTTT.